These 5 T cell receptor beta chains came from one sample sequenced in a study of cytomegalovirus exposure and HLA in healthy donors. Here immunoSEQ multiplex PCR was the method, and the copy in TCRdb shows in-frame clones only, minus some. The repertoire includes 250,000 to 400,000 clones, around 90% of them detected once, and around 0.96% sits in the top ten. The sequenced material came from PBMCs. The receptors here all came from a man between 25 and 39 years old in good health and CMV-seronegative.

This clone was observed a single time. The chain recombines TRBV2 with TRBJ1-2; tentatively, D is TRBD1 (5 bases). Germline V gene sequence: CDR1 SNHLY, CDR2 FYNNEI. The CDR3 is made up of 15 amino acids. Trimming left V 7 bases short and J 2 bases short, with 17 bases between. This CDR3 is CASTPGVGFNYGYTF. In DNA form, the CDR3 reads TGTGCCAGCACGCCGGGGGTAGGGTTCAACTATGGCTACACCTTC.

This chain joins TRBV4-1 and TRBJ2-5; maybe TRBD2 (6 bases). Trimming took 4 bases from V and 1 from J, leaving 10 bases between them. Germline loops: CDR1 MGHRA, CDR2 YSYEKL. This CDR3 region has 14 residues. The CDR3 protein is CASSPGTFQETQYF. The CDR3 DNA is TGCGCCAGCAGCCCCGGGACTTTCCAAGAGACCCAGTACTTC.

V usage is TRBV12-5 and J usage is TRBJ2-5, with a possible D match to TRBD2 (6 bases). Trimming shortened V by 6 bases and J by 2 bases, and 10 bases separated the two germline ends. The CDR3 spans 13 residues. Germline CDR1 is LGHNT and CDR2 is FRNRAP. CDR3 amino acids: CASGRSGQETQYF. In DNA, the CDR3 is TGTGCTAGTGGCCGGAGCGGGCAAGAGACCCAGTACTTC.

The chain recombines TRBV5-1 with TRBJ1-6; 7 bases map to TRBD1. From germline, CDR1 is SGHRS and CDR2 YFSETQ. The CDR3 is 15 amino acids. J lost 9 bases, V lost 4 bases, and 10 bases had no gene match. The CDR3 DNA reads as TGCGCCAGCAGCACGGACAGGAGCGAAAGTTCACCCCTCCACTTT. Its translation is CASSTDRSESSPLHF.

The CDR3 nucleotides read TGTGCCAGCAGCGTAGGTGCCCCAGGGTCCGGACCTTTGGCTGAGCAGTTCTTC. Encoded protein: CASSVGAPGSGPLAEQFF. The chain recombines TRBV9 with TRBJ2-1, with a tentative D call TRBD1 (5 bases). The CDR3 has 18 residues. Germline V gives CDR1 SGDLS, CDR2 YYNGEE. The V end was cut by 0 bases, the J end by 9 bases, with 25 bases between.